The 20 T cell receptor beta chains listed next were all sequenced from one sample in a study of tissue T cells after allogeneic stem cell transplantation. TCRdb's copy holds only in-frame clones and misses some; the assay was immunoSEQ multiplex PCR. The data hold about 48,000 clones, with less than 75% observed a single time. Sequences were obtained from sorted cells pooled from one or two spleens. These receptor sequences come from a pool of C57BL/6 mice in good health.

A word on this clone: Gene names are the mouse ones. The DNA ends 1 residue before the CDR3 does, and the rest of the CDR3 is filled in from the germline J gene. J is TRBJ1-4 and V is TRBV20, with 7 bases matching TRBD1. V lost 2 bases, J lost 3 bases, and 6 bases stayed unmatched. The CDR3 loop spans 15 amino acids. Germline loops: CDR1 GFQATS, CDR2 STVNSAI. The DNA read from the CDR3 is TGTGGTGCTAGGACGCCGACAGGGCCCAACGAAAGATTATTT. It specifies CGARTPTGPNERLF. The full CDR3 reads CGARTPTGPNERLFF.

Concerning this clone itself: Gene names and germline refer to mouse. The CDR3 end is not reached by the read, which stops 1 residue before it; the germline J gene fills it in. The rearrangement links TRBV13-3 to TRBJ1-4; D remains ambiguous. The germline V gene has CDR1 NNHDY and CDR2 SYVADS. This CDR3 region has 13 residues. V lost 1 base to trimming and J lost 4 bases, with 5 bases between them. CDR3 DNA, as far as it was read: TGTGCCAGCAGTGATCCAGACAACGAAAGATTATTT. As protein: CASSDPDNERLF. The full CDR3 sequence reads CASSDPDNERLFF.

Worth noting for this clone: Gene names follow the mouse nomenclature. The CDR3 end is not reached by the read, which stops 1 residue before it; the germline J gene fills it in. This chain joins TRBV19 and TRBJ1-3; D remains ambiguous. Germline CDR1 is FNHDT and CDR2 is SITEND (reference sequence). The CDR3 sequence is 16 residues long. Trimming cost V 0 bases and J 0 bases, with 10 bases left between them. The sequenced part of the CDR3 DNA is TGTGCCAGCAGTATAGGTACAGCCGTTTCTGGAAATACGCTCTAT. This gives the protein CASSIGTAVSGNTLY. The full-length CDR3 reads as CASSIGTAVSGNTLYF.

On this clone: The germline and genes are mouse ones. The read ends 1 residue shy of where the CDR3 ends; the end is completed using the germline J gene. V usage is TRBV20 and J usage is TRBJ2-2; weak D call: TRBD1 (6 bases). The length of the CDR3 is 13 residues. The V and J ends lost 5 bases and 1 base respectively, with 8 bases between them. Germline loops: CDR1 GFQATS, CDR2 STVNSAI. The CDR3 is CGAWGQNTGQLYF. The part of the CDR3 DNA that was read is TGTGGTGCTTGGGGACAAAACACCGGGCAGCTCTAC. The variable domain in full, completed from reference TRBV20 and TRBJ2-2, reads GALVYQYPRRTICKSGTSMRMECQAVGFQATSVAWYRQSPQKTFELIALSTVNSAIKYEQNFTQEKFPISHPNLSFSSMTVLNAYLEDRGLYLCGAWGQNTGQLYFGEGSKLTVL.

Comments on this clone: These gene names are mouse names. The read is 1 residue too short to cover the CDR3 end, so that end is filled in from the germline J gene. The rearrangement joins TRBV15 to TRBJ2-5; 9 bases are shared with TRBD2. The CDR3 has 15 residues. The ends lost 5 bases at V and 0 bases at J; junction bases unmatched: 3. Germline CDR1 and CDR2: SGHND and FRSKSL. Partial CDR3 DNA: TGTGCCAGCAGTCCGGACTGGGGAAACCAAGACACCCAGTAC. Protein: CASSPDWGNQDTQY. The CDR3, in full, reads CASSPDWGNQDTQYF.

Turning to this clone: Germline and genes: mouse. The CDR3 end lies 1 residue beyond the end of the read and is filled in from the germline J gene. This chain links TRBV3 with TRBJ1-4; tentative D call: TRBD1 (5 bases). Per germline, CDR1 SNHLY and CDR2 FYNGKV (reference sequence). The V and J ends lost 1 base and 4 bases respectively, with 7 bases between them. This CDR3 spans 14 amino acids. The chain's CDR3 is CASSLVDNNERLFF. The sequenced part of the CDR3 DNA is TGTGCCAGCAGCTTAGTGGACAACAACGAAAGATTATTT. The variable domain in full, completed from reference TRBV3 and TRBJ1-4, reads GPKVLQIPSHQIIDMGQMVTLNCDPVSNHLYFYWYKQILGQQMEFLVNFYNGKVMEKSKLFKDQFSVERPDGSYFTLKIQPTALEDSAVYFCASSLVDNNERLFFGHGTKLSVL.

In this sample, this clone turned up a few times. Gene names denote mouse genes. The read terminates 1 residue before the CDR3 end, so the remaining end is supplied by the germline J gene. The chain has TRBV14 and TRBJ1-5; no firm D call. The CDR3 has 10 amino acids. Trimming removed 6 bases from V and 3 bases from J, with 1 base in between. CDR1 and CDR2 (germline): SGHDT, FRDEAV. The sequenced part of the CDR3 DNA is TGTGCCAGCACCAACCAGGCTCCGCTT. This encodes CASTNQAPL. The full CDR3 protein is CASTNQAPLF.

Turning to this clone: Gene names denote mouse genes. The CDR3 end lies 1 residue beyond the end of the read and is filled in from the germline J gene. The chain joins TRBV13-3 to TRBJ2-3; 10 bases agree with TRBD1. The germline V gene has CDR1 NNHDY and CDR2 SYVADS. With V trimmed by 0 bases and J by 6 bases, 4 bases remained unmatched. The CDR3 contains 15 residues. The part of the CDR3 DNA that was read is TGTGCCAGCAGTGATGGGGGACAGGGGTCCGAAACGCTGTAT. Translation gives CASSDGGQGSETLY. The whole CDR3 protein reads CASSDGGQGSETLYF.

There are a few counts of this clone. Any gene name here is a mouse gene name. Read data end 1 residue before the CDR3 end; the end is taken from the germline J gene. This chain uses TRBV3 with TRBJ1-3; 7 bases align to TRBD1. This CDR3 comprises 15 residues. Per the germline V gene, CDR1 is SNHLY and CDR2 is FYNGKV (reference sequence). Trimming cost V 5 bases and J 2 bases; bases outside gene matches: 6. The sequenced CDR3 bases are TGTGCCAGCAGCGTCTCACAGGGGCCTGGAAATACGCTCTAT. This sequence encodes CASSVSQGPGNTLY. The complete CDR3 sequence is CASSVSQGPGNTLYF.

As concerns this clone: Genes and germline come from the mouse. The read terminates 1 residue ahead of where the CDR3 ends, so the germline J gene completes it. J is TRBJ1-1 and V is TRBV2; D is unresolved. The CDR3 extends over 14 amino acids. Germline V gene lookup returns CDR1 LGHNA and CDR2 YSYQKL. Trimming took off 2 bases at V and 0 bases at J, with 7 bases between the two ends. CDR3 region: CASSQPGSNTEVFF. The CDR3 bases that were read are TGTGCCAGCAGCCAACCGGGGTCAAACACAGAAGTCTTC.

As for this clone: Each gene name is a mouse one. The read ends 1 residue shy of where the CDR3 ends; the end is completed using the germline J gene. V usage is TRBV15 and J usage is TRBJ2-7; 8 bases line up with TRBD2. The V segment lost 6 bases and the J segment 4 bases; nucleotides outside the gene matches: 2. The CDR3 extends over 12 amino acids. From germline, CDR1 is SGHND and CDR2 FRSKSL. CDR3 DNA, as far as it was read: TGTGCCAGCAGGGGGGACTGGTATGAACAGTAC. It yields the protein CASRGDWYEQY. In full, the CDR3 is CASRGDWYEQYF. Combining the CDR3 with reference TRBV15 and TRBJ2-7 gives the whole variable domain DAGVTQTPRHEVAEKGQTIILKCEPVSGHNDLFWYRQTKIQGLELLSYFRSKSLMEDGGAFKDRFKAEMLNSSFSTLKIQPTEPKDSAVYLCASRGDWYEQYFGPGTRLTVL.

In regard to this clone: Gene names refer to mouse genes. The read is 1 residue too short to cover the CDR3 end, so that end is filled in from the germline J gene. V usage is TRBV19 and J usage is TRBJ1-6, with D perhaps matching TRBD1 (5 bases). TRBJ1-6 is given ORF status, its function remaining uncertain. The V gene lost 5 bases and the J gene lost 0 bases, with 12 bases spanning the gap. The germline gives CDR1 FNHDT, CDR2 SITEND (reference sequence). The CDR3 contains 16 residues. The CDR3 is CASSRDRYSYNSPLYF. Incomplete CDR3 DNA: TGTGCCAGCAGCCGGGACCGATATTCCTATAATTCGCCCCTCTAC.

On this clone: Gene names follow the mouse nomenclature. Different DNA sequences within this sample yield the same CDR3. CDR3 amino acids: CASSIGNSGNTLYF. The covered CDR3 bases are TGTGCCAGCAGTATAGGGAATTCTGGAAATACGCTCTAT. The chain links TRBV19 to TRBJ1-3, with D unclear. Read coverage stops 1 residue before the CDR3 terminus; the germline J gene supplies the remainder. V was pared by 0 bases and J by 0 bases, with 4 bases between. CDR1 and CDR2 (germline): FNHDT, SITEND (reference sequence). The CDR3 is made up of 14 amino acids.

With regard to this clone: The gene names given are mouse names. From the germline J gene comes the end of the CDR3, since the read stops 1 residue before it. This chain uses TRBV26 with TRBJ2-2; TRBD1 is a possible D gene (5 bases). This CDR3 contains 15 residues. CDR1 is KGHPV and CDR2 is FQNQEV in the germline V gene (reference sequence). V was shortened by 2 bases and J by 0 bases, with 7 bases between the two germline ends. Partial CDR3 DNA: TGTGCCAGCAGTCTGACAGGAGCAAACACCGGGCAGCTCTAC. This translates into CASSLTGANTGQLY. The whole CDR3 protein is CASSLTGANTGQLYF.

Remarks on this clone: Germline and genes: mouse. The read ends 1 residue shy of where the CDR3 ends; the end is completed using the germline J gene. The chain employs TRBV16 and TRBJ1-1; 8 nucleotides agree with TRBD1. With 1 base clipped from V and 4 bases from J, the junction kept 2 bases outside the gene matches. Germline loops: CDR1 SGHSA, CDR2 FRNQAP. There are 14 residues in the CDR3. The sequenced CDR3 bases are TGTGCAAGCAGCTTAGGGACAGGGCTCACAGAAGTCTTC. Amino acids: CASSLGTGLTEVF. The CDR3 as a whole reads CASSLGTGLTEVFF.

Regarding this clone: Gene names and germline match the mouse. The sequence runs out 1 residue before the end of the CDR3; the remainder is reconstructed from the germline J gene. V gene TRBV13-2 combines with J gene TRBJ2-5; the D is unclear. From germline, CDR1 is NNHNN and CDR2 SYGAGS (reference sequence). The CDR3 runs 11 residues. Trimming took off 1 base at V and 5 bases at J, with 2 bases between the two ends. The CDR3 bases that were read are TGTGCCAGCGGTGATCTAGACACCCAGTAC. This encodes CASGDLDTQY. The complete CDR3 protein is CASGDLDTQYF.

For this clone: At one boundary the junction diverges from the germline segment, which might be a read error. Gene and germline names: mouse. The missing CDR3 end, 1 residue past where the read stops, is filled in from the germline J gene. The chain links TRBV13-2 to TRBJ1-3; 8 positions agree with TRBD1. This CDR3 comprises 15 residues. From germline, CDR1 is NNHNN and CDR2 SYGAGS (reference sequence). This chain's CDR3 is CVSGERQGSGNTLYF. The DNA read from the CDR3 is TGTGTCAGCGGTGAACGACAGGGGTCTGGAAATACGCTCTAT.

As to this clone: The gene names here belong to mouse. CDR3 bases read: TGTGCCTGGAGTCGCGGACAGGGCCCTTTTTCCAACGAAAGATTATTT. The encoded protein is CAWSRGQGPFSNERLF. The whole CDR3 sequence reads CAWSRGQGPFSNERLFF. The gene calls are TRBV31 and TRBJ1-4, with 8 nucleotides matching TRBD1. The read ends 1 residue shy of where the CDR3 ends; the end is completed using the germline J gene. The CDR3 totals 17 residues. Germline CDR1 and CDR2: GKSSPN and SITVG. V lost 1 base and J lost 0; bases outside the gene matches: 7.

Comment on this clone: Gene names are mouse gene names. The read stops 1 residue short of the end of the CDR3; the missing end is completed from the germline J gene. The chain is built from TRBV3 and TRBJ2-1; the D gene is possibly TRBD1 (6 bases). CDR1 is SNHLY and CDR2 is FYNGKV in the germline V gene (reference sequence). The CDR3 has 15 residues. The germline V and J ends were trimmed by 5 bases and 1 base, with 12 bases remaining between them. The sequenced CDR3 bases are TGTGCCAGCAGCCCCCCGGACAGCAACTATGCTGAGCAGTTC. Protein sequence: CASSPPDSNYAEQF. The full CDR3 sequence reads CASSPPDSNYAEQFF.

A single count supports this clone. The genes are named according to mouse. The sequence runs out 1 residue before the end of the CDR3; the remainder is reconstructed from the germline J gene. The chain couples TRBV3 to TRBJ2-4, with 10 bases identical to TRBD2. With V trimmed by 3 bases and J by 1 base, 7 bases remained unmatched. The CDR3 totals 17 residues. Germline V CDR1 and CDR2: SNHLY, FYNGKV (reference sequence). The CDR3: CASSLGWGGAGQNTLYF. Incomplete CDR3 DNA: TGTGCCAGCAGCTTGGGCTGGGGGGGCGCGGGTCAAAACACCTTGTAC.